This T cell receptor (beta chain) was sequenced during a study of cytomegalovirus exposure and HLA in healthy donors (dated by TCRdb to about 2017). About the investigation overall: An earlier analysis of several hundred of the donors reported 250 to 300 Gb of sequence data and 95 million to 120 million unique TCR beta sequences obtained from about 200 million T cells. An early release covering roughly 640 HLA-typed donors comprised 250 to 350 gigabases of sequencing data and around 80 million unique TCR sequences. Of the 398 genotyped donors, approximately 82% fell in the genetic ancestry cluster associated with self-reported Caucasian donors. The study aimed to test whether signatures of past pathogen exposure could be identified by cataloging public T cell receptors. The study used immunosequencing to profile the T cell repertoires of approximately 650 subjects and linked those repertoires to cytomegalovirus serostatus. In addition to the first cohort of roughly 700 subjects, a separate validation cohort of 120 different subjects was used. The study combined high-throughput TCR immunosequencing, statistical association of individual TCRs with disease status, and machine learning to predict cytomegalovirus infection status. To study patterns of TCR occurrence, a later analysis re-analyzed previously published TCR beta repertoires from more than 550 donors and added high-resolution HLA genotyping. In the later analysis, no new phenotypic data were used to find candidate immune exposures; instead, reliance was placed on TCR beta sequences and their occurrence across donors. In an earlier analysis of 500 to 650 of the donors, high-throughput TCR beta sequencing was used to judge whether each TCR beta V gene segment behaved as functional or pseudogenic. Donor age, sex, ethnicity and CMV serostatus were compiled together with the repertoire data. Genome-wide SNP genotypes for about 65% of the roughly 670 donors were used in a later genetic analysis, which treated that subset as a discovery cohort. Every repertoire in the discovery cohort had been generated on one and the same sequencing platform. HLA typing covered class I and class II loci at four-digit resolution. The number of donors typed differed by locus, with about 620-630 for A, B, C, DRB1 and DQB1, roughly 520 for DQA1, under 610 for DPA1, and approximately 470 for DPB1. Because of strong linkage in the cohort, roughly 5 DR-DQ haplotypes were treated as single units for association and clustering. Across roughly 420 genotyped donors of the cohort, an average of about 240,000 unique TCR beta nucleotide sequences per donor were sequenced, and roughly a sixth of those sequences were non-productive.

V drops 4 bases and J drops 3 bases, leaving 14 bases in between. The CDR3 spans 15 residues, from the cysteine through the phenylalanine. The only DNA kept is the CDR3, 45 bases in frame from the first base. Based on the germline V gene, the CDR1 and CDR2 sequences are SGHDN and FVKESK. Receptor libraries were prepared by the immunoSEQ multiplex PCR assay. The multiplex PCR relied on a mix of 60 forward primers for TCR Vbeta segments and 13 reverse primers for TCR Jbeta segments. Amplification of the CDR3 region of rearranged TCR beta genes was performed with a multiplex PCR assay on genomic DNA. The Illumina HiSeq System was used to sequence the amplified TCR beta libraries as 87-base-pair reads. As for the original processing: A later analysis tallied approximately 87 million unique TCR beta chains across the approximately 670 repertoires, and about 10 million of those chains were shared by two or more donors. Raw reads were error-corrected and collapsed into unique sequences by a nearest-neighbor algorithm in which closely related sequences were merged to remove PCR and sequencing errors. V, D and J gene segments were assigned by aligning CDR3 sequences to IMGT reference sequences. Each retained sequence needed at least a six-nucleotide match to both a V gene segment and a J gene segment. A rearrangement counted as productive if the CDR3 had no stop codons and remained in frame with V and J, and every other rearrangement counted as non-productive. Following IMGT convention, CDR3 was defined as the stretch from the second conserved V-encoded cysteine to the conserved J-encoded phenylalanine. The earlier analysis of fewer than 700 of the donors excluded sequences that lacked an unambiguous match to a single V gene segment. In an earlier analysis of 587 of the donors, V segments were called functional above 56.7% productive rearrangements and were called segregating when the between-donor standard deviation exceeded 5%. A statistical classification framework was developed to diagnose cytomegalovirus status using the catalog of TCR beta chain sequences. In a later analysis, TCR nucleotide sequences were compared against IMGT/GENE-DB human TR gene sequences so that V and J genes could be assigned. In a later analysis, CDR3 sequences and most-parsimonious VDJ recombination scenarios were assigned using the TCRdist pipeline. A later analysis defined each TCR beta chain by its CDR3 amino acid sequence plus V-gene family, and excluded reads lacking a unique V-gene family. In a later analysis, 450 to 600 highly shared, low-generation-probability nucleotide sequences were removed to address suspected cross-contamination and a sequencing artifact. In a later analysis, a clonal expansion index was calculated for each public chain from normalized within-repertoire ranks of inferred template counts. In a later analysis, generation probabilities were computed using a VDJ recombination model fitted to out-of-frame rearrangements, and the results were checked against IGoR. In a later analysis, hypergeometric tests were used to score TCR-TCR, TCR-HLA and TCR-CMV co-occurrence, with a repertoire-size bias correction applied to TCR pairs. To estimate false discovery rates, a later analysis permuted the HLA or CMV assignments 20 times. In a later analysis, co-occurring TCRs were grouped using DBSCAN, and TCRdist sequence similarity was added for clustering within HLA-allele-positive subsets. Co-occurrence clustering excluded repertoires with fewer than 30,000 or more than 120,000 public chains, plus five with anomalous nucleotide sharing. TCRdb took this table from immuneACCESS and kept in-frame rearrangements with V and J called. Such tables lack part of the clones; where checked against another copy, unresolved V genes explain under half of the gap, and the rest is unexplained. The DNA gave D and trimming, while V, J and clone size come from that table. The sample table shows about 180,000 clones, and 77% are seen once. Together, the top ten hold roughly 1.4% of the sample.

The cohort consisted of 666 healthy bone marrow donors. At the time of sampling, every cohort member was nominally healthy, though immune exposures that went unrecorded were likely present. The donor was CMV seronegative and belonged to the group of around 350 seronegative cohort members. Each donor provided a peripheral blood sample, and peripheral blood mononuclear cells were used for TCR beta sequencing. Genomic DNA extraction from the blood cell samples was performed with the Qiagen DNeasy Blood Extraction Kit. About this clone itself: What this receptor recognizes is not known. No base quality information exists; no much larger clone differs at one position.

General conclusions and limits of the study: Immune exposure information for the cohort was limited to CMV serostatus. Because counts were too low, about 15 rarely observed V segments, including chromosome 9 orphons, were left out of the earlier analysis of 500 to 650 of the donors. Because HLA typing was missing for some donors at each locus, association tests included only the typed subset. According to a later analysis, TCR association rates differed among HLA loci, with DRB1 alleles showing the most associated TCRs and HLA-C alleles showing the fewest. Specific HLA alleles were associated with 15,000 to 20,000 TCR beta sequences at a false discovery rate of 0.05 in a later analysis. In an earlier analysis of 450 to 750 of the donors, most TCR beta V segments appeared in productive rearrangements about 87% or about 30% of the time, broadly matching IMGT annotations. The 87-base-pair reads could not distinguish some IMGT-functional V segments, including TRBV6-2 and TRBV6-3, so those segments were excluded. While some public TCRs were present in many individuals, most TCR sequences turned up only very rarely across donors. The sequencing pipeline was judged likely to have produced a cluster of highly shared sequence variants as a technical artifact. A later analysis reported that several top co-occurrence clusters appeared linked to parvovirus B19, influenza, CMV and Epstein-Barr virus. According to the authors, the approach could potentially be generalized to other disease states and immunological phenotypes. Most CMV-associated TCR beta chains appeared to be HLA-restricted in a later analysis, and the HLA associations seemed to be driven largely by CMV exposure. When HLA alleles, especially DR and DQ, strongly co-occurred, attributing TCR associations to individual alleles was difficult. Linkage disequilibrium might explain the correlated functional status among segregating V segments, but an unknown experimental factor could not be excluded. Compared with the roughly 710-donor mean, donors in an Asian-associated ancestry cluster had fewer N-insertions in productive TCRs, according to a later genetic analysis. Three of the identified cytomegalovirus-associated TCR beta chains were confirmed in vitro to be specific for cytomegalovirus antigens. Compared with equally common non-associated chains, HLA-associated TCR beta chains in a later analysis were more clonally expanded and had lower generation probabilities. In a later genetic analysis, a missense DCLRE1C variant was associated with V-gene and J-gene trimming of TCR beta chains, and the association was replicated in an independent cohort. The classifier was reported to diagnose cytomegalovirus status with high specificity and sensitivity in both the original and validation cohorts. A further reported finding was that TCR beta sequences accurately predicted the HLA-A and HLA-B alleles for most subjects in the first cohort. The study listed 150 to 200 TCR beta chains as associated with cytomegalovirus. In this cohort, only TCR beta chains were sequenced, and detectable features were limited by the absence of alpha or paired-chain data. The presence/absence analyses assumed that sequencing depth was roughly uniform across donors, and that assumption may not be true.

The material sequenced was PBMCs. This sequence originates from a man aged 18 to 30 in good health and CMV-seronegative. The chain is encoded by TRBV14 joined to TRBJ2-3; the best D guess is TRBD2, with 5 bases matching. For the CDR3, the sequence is CASSLGLVGTDTQYF. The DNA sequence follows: TGTGCCAGCAGCCTCGGACTCGTTGGAACAGATACGCAGTATTTT.